This T cell receptor (beta chain) was sequenced in a study of blood T cells in healthy people across ages. Germline V CDR1 and CDR2: LGHDT, YNNKEL (reference sequence). V lost 1 base to trimming and J lost 5 bases; unmatched junction nucleotides: 7. This CDR3 has 15 amino acids. This clonotype appeared a few times. Together with a sample-barcoded 5' primer, a J-beta primer mix was included in a second PCR lasting 7 to 11 cycles. From the 5' RACE reads, TCRdb called clonotypes with MiXCR, one entry per CDR3 protein. The sample includes some 690,000 distinct CDR3 sequences, around a fifth of them seen just once.

The sample taken for sequencing was blood. The chain combines TRBV3-1 with TRBJ1-1, with TRBD1 identical over 7 bases. The clonotype comes from a man in his 70s in good health. The CDR3 here is CASSQVGGFRTEAFF. In DNA, the CDR3 is TGTGCCAGCAGCCAAGTAGGGGGCTTTCGGACTGAAGCTTTCTTT.